This TCR beta chain originates from a study of T cells after yellow fever vaccination. Study-wide results and caveats: Only a small proportion of the clonotypes turned up in both the CD4 and the CD8 compartments, likely arising from convergent recombination. Weaker overall, the secondary response nonetheless peaked faster (day 5 versus 15). FACS-sorted repertoires could harbor abundant contaminating bulk-population clonotypes. Most clones from primary vaccination resurfaced after the booster (around 97% CD4, more than 75% CD8).

TCRdb re-called the 5' RACE reads with MiXCR, one entry per CDR3 protein. The sample has about 260,000 distinct CDR3 sequences, roughly 13% seen once; the top ten hold less than 0.55%. As regards this clonotype: Antigen specificity is unknown.

The CDR3 runs to 14 residues. V was cut by 5 bases and J by 7 bases, with 18 bases left in between. The TCR sequence derives from a man aged 30 to 39 who received the YFV17D yellow fever vaccine. This sequence joins TRBV12-3 or TRBV12-4 and TRBJ2-7; TRBD1 or TRBD2 may be the D gene (6 bases each). The sample consisted of CD4+ T cells sorted from PBMCs, taken 45 days after the yellow fever booster vaccination. CDR3 sequence reads: CASSLLAGRGEQYF. CDR3 nucleotide sequence: TGTGCCAGCAGTCTACTAGCCGGTAGGGGGGAGCAGTACTTC.